This T cell receptor beta chain was recovered during a study of T cells in women clearing cervical HPV infection. Sequencing was performed with immunoSEQ multiplex PCR; in TCRdb, only in-frame clones are kept and a portion is missing. This sample carries roughly 31,000 clones, with roughly 6.8% going to the ten biggest clones. The germline V gene has CDR1 PRHDT and CDR2 FYEKMQ (reference sequence). V dropped 5 bases and J dropped 0; count of bases not matched to a gene: 11. The CDR3 sequence is 19 residues long. On this clone: From the germline J gene comes the end of the CDR3, since the read stops 3 residues before it.

This sequence originates from a woman aged 18-70 years with a cervical HPV16 infection that either progressed to CIN3+ or cleared (not recorded which). Sequencing was carried out using blood buffy coat. The chain joins TRBV13 to TRBJ2-1; TRBD2 aligns across 12 bases. CDR3 sequence: CASSDPGLAGVSSYNEQFF. The sequenced CDR3 bases are TGTGCCAGCAGCGATCCGGGACTAGCGGGTGTAAGCTCCTACAATGAG.